These 19 T cell receptor beta chains came from one sample sequenced in a study of cytomegalovirus exposure and HLA in healthy donors. The PCR had 60 Vbeta and 13 Jbeta primers. Generated by immunoSEQ multiplex PCR, the TCRdb table keeps only in-frame clones and is missing some. The sample carries 150,000 to 200,000 clones, around 84% recorded once. Sequenced: PBMCs. The receptors originated from a man between 18 and 35 years old in good health and CMV-seropositive.

The genes are TRBV7-9 and TRBJ1-5, with D unresolved. From germline, CDR1 is SEHNR and CDR2 FQNEAQ (reference sequence). V was pared by 8 bases and J by 5 bases, with 22 bases between. The CDR3 runs 16 residues. The chain's CDR3 is CASPTPGFPRDQPQHF. For the CDR3, the DNA is TGTGCCAGCCCCACCCCCGGGTTTCCGCGGGATCAGCCCCAGCATTTT.

The CDR3: CASSPSEGAGTGELFF. DNA for the CDR3: TGCGCCAGCAGCCCATCGGAGGGGGCGGGCACCGGGGAGCTGTTTTTT. The J gene is TRBJ2-2, the V gene TRBV5-1; D is perhaps TRBD1 (7 bases). The CDR3 extends over 16 amino acids. Germline V gene lookup returns CDR1 SGHRS and CDR2 YFSETQ. Trimming shortened V by 4 bases and J by 4 bases, and 17 bases separated the two germline ends.

The CDR3 DNA follows: TGCAGCGTTGCCACATGGCATGGCTACACCTTC. Translation: CSVATWHGYTF. The chain links TRBV29-1 to TRBJ1-2; D remains ambiguous. Trimming shortened V by 4 bases and J by 6 bases, and 9 bases separated the two germline ends. This CDR3 spans 11 amino acids. Germline V gene data show CDR1 as SQVTM and CDR2 as ANQGSEA.

With regard to this clone: The sample carries other DNA sequences with the same CDR3. This chain joins TRBV11-2 and TRBJ1-2; D gene unclear. Between the trimmed V and J ends, which lost 8 bases and 3 bases, there was a span of 13 bases. The CDR3 runs 13 residues. Germline lookup yields CDR1 SGHAT and CDR2 FQNNGV. For the CDR3, the DNA is TGTGCCAGCTCTCAAAGGAGAGACTATGGCTACACCTTC. Translating gives CASSQRRDYGYTF.

This clone was found once. The V and J genes are TRBV27 and TRBJ1-1; D remains ambiguous. The CDR3 has 12 amino acids. Germline loops: CDR1 MNHEY, CDR2 SMNVEV (reference sequence). Trimming shortened V by 3 bases and J by 7 bases, and 9 bases separated the two germline ends. As DNA, the CDR3 is TGTGCCAGCAGTTTCCGAGGGAGTGAAGCTTTCTTT. Its protein is CASSFRGSEAFF.

The table lists this clone with many counts. This chain connects TRBV5-5 to TRBJ1-4; the match to TRBD1 covers 9 bases. The V gene's germline CDR1 is SGHKS and CDR2 YYEKEE (reference sequence). This CDR3 is built from 16 residues. Trimming took 1 base from V and 4 from J; bases not matched to a gene: 5. CDR3 protein: CASSLTPGQGNEKLFF. The CDR3 DNA is TGTGCCAGCAGCTTGACACCGGGACAGGGTAATGAAAAACTGTTTTTT.

This chain connects TRBV30 to TRBJ1-5, with D maybe TRBD1 (5 bases). V lost 2 bases to trimming and J lost 3 bases, with 8 bases between them. The CDR3 consists of 13 residues. CDR1 is GTSNPN, CDR2 SVGIG, per germline (reference sequence). The CDR3 coding sequence is TGTGCCTGGAGTCGGGGGGTCAATCAGCCCCAGCATTTT. It specifies CAWSRGVNQPQHF.

In this sample, this clone turned up a few times. The chain joins TRBV14 to TRBJ1-2; D is possibly TRBD1 (6 bases). V lost 4 bases and J lost 5, with 20 bases in between. CDR1 is SGHDN, CDR2 FVKESK, per germline. The CDR3 extends over 16 amino acids. CDR3 sequence: CASSRKIQGSGYGYTF. As DNA, the CDR3 is TGTGCCAGCAGCCGTAAGATACAGGGATCCGGGTATGGCTACACCTTC.

This clone showed up just a few times. This chain connects TRBV6-1 to TRBJ2-1, with a tentative D call TRBD2 (6 bases). The V gene lost 2 bases and the J gene lost 0 bases, with 11 bases spanning the gap. The CDR3 length is 16 residues. Per germline, CDR1 MNHNS and CDR2 SASEGT. CDR3 nucleotides: TGTGCCAGCAGTGAATTGGCCGGGAGCTCCTACAATGAGCAGTTCTTC. Its protein product is CASSELAGSSYNEQFF.

The rearrangement uses TRBV18 and TRBJ2-3; TRBD1 matches 7 bases. V shed 5 bases and J 2 bases; nucleotides not matched to a gene: 4. From germline, CDR1 is KGHSH and CDR2 LQKENI. The CDR3 totals 14 residues. CDR3 sequence reads: CASSRDSTTDTQYF. In DNA, the CDR3 is TGTGCCAGCTCAAGGGACAGTACCACAGATACGCAGTATTTT.

The chain carries TRBV6-5 and TRBJ1-3; 7 positions match TRBD1. J lost 2 bases, V lost 2 bases, and 6 bases had no gene match. This CDR3 has 16 amino acids. Germline assignment: CDR1 MNHEY and CDR2 SVGAGI. The DNA for the CDR3 is TGTGCCAGCAGTTACGGGACAGCCAGACCTGGAAACACCATATATTTT. Its protein product is CASSYGTARPGNTIYF.

The V and J genes are TRBV7-2 and TRBJ2-3; D remains unclear. This CDR3 comprises 15 residues. Germline CDR1 SGHTA, CDR2 FQGNSA. Trimming took off 5 bases at V and 0 bases at J, with 12 bases between the two ends. The CDR3 nucleotides read TGTGCCAGCAGCCCCTCAGGAACTAGCACAGATACGCAGTATTTT. Residues: CASSPSGTSTDTQYF.

As DNA, the CDR3 is TGTGCCAGCAGCTCACTAGCGGGGGGTGATGAGCAGTTCTTC. Amino acids: CASSSLAGGDEQFF. This sequence joins TRBV7-2 and TRBJ2-1; 12 nucleotides match TRBD2. The CDR3 is 14 residues long. Trimming at V came to 4 bases and at J to 8 bases, leaving 3 bases not matched to a gene. Germline V gene data show CDR1 as SGHTA and CDR2 as FQGNSA.

The chain recombines TRBV4-3 with TRBJ1-5, with a weak D call TRBD1 (5 bases). The CDR3 consists of 15 residues. In germline, CDR1 is LGHNA, CDR2 YSLEER. The V end lost 1 base, the J end lost 5 bases, and 12 bases lay between the germline ends. The CDR3 DNA is TGCGCCAGCAGCCAAGGGGTAGGGGATTATCAGCCCCAGCATTTT. It is translated as CASSQGVGDYQPQHF.

The chain couples TRBV2 to TRBJ2-5, with 12 bases fitting TRBD2. The CDR3 has 15 amino acids. Germline loops: CDR1 SNHLY, CDR2 FYNNEI. V trimming: 3 bases; J trimming: 4 bases; junction bases outside the gene matches: 3. This CDR3 reads CASSDWTSGAETQYF. As DNA, the CDR3 is TGTGCCAGCAGTGATTGGACTAGCGGGGCAGAGACCCAGTACTTC.

The genes are TRBV27 and TRBJ1-1, with 10 bases fitting TRBD1. V dropped 3 bases and J dropped 10; count of bases not matched to a gene: 8. CDR1 is MNHEY and CDR2 is SMNVEV in the germline V gene (reference sequence). This CDR3 is built from 14 residues. CDR3 nucleotides: TGTGCCAGCAGTTTCGCTGGGACAGGGGATGTAGCTTTCTTT. Its translation: CASSFAGTGDVAFF.

This chain uses TRBV19 with TRBJ1-5, with TRBD1 matching 7 bases. Germline CDR1 is LNHDA and CDR2 is SQIVND (reference sequence). The CDR3 has 14 residues. The ends lost 11 bases at V and 5 bases at J; junction bases unmatched: 12. The CDR3 bases are TGTGCCGGGGGGCCACAGGGGACACATCAGCCCCAGCATTTT. It yields the protein CAGGPQGTHQPQHF.

The chain combines TRBV19 with TRBJ1-2; TRBD1 is a possible D gene (5 bases). The germline V and J ends were trimmed by 1 base and 1 base, with 7 bases remaining between them. In germline, CDR1 is LNHDA, CDR2 SQIVND (reference sequence). This CDR3 comprises 14 residues. The CDR3 DNA follows: TGTGCCAGTAGTATAGGGGGGGATAACTATGGCTACACCTTC. This sequence encodes CASSIGGDNYGYTF.

The rearrangement uses TRBV10-2 and TRBJ2-5; D is possibly TRBD2 (5 bases). CDR1 WSHSY and CDR2 SAAADI come from the germline V gene. Trimming took 2 bases from V and 5 from J, leaving 12 bases between them. The CDR3 runs 14 residues. The CDR3 DNA reads TGCGCCAGCAGTGAGCGTCGAGGGTGGGAGACCCAGTACTTC. It codes for CASSERRGWETQYF.